This TCR beta chain was captured in a study of blood T cell repertoires in COVID-19. Across the whole study: Italy, Spain and the United States were the sources of the convalescent and acute COVID-19 samples.

The data were produced by immunoSEQ multiplex PCR, yet TCRdb's version contains in-frame clones alone and is incomplete. The sample lists 150,000 to 200,000 clones, about 89% occurring once. V lost 1 base and J lost 5, with 17 bases in between. CDR1 is LGHNT, CDR2 FRNRAP, per germline. The CDR3 consists of 16 residues. Categorization into cohorts depended on clinical history that participants reported. Donors of Cohort 3 who recovered were those that had two negative PCRs, clearance, or symptom resolution. The clonotype was recovered from a woman aged 18-35 years who had recovered from COVID-19. The sequenced sample consisted of PBMCs or T cells enriched from blood (not recorded which). J is TRBJ1-1 and V is TRBV12-5; no clear D gene. CDR3 bases: TGTGCTAGTGGTTTGGGGTTGGTCTCAAGAGGGACTGAAGCTTTCTTT. It codes for CASGLGLVSRGTEAFF.